Sequencing of this TCR beta chain was carried out in a study of T cells in Graves' hyperthyroidism and ophthalmopathy. Amplification of TCR beta CDR3 regions was performed using RNA transcripts as template. HTBI primers drove first-round RT-PCR of the TCR CDR3. From the multiplex PCR reads, TCRdb called clonotypes with MiXCR, one entry per CDR3 protein. Here the sample spans about 480,000 distinct CDR3 sequences, 14% being singletons. Uncontrolled infection, other autoimmune disease, pregnancy and lactation each barred patients from inclusion. From 8.5 to 10 ml of fresh peripheral blood, PBMCs were isolated. About this clonotype: Its antigen is currently unknown. This may stem from a read error, because a much larger clone lies one nucleotide away.

General study points: Before onset, ophthalmopathy was predicted by the model a median 6.5 months earlier. Most thyroid clonotypes with frequency above 0.001 were detected in blood.

Sequences were obtained from blood. The sequence was obtained from a woman younger than 35 with Graves' hyperthyroidism.

The CDR3: CASSLGRPFYEQYF. The CDR3, as DNA: TGTGCCAGCAGCTTGGGACGTCCCTTCTACGAGCAGTACTTC. This chain connects TRBV5-6 to TRBJ2-7; D is unclear. CDR1 is SGHDT and CDR2 is YYEEEE in the germline V gene. The length of the CDR3 is 14 residues. V was clipped by 0 bases and J by 3 bases, with 10 bases between them.